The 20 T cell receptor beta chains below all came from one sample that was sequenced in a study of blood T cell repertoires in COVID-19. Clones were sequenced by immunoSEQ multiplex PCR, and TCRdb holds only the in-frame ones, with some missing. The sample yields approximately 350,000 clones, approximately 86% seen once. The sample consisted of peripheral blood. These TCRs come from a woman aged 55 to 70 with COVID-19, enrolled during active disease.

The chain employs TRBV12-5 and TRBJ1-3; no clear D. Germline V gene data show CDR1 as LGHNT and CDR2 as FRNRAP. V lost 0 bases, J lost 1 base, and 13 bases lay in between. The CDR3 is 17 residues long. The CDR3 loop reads CASGLVRRTPSGNTIYF. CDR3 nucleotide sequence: TGTGCTAGTGGTTTGGTAAGGAGAACACCGTCTGGAAACACCATATATTTT.

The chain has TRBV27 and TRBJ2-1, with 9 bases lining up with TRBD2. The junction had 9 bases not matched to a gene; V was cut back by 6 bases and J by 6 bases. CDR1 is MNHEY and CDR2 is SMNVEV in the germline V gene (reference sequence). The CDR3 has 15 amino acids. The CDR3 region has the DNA TGTGCCAGCAGACCAGTAGCGGGGGAAGGCAATGAGCAGTTCTTC. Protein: CASRPVAGEGNEQFF.

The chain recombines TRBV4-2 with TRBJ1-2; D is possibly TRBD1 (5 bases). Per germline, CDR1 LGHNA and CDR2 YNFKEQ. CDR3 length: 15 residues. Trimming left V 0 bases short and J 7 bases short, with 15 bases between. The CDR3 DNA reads TGTGCCAGCAGCCAAGAATCGGGGGGGGAGAGTGGCTACACCTTC. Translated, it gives CASSQESGGESGYTF.

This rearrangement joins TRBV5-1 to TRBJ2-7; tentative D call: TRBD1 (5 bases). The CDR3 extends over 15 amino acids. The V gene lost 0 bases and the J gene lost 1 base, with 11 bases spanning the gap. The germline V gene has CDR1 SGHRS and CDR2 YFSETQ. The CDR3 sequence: CASSLDRMSSYEQYF. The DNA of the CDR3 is TGCGCCAGCAGCTTGGACAGGATGTCTTCCTACGAGCAGTACTTC. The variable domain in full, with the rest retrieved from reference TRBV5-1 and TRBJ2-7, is KAGVTQTPRYLIKTRGQQVTLSCSPISGHRSVSWYQQTPGQGLQFLFEYFSETQRNKGNFPGRFSGRQFSNSRSEMNVSTLELGDSALYLCASSLDRMSSYEQYFGPGTRLTVT.

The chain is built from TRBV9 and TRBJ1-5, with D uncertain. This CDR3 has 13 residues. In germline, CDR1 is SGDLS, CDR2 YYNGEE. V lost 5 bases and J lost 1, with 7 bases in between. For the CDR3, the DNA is TGTGCCAGCAGTTTGGGCAGCAATCAGCCCCAGCATTTT. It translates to CASSLGSNQPQHF.

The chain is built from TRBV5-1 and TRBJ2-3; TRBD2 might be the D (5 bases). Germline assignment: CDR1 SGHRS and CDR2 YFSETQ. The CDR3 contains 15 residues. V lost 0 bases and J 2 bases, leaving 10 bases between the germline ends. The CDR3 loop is CASSLGSGITDTQYF. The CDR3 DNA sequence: TGCGCCAGCAGCTTGGGAAGCGGTATCACAGATACGCAGTATTTT.

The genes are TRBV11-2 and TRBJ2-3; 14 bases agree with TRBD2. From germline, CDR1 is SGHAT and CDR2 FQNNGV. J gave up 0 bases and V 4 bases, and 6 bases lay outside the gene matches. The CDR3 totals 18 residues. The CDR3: CASSSPGTSGGSTDTQYF. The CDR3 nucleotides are TGTGCCAGCAGCTCTCCCGGGACTAGCGGGGGTAGCACAGATACGCAGTATTTT.

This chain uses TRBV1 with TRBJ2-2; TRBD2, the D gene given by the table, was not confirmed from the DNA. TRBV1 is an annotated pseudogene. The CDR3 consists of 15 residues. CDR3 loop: CTSSQLAGGAGELFF. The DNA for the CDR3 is TGCACCAGCAGCCAACTAGCGGGGGGTGCCGGGGAGCTGTTTTTT.

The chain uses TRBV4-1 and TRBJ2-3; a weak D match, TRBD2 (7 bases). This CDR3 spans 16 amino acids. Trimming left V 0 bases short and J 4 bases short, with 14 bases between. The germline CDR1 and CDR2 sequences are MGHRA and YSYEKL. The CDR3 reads CASSQDGAGAPDTQYF. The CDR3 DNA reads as TGCGCCAGCAGCCAAGATGGGGCGGGGGCCCCAGATACGCAGTATTTT.

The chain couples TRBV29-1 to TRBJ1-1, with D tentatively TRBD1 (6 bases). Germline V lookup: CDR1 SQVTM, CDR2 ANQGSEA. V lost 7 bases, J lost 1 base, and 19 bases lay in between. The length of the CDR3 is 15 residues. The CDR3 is CSAVRDTAGNTEAFF. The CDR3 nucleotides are TGCAGCGCTGTTCGGGACACCGCAGGGAACACTGAAGCTTTCTTT.

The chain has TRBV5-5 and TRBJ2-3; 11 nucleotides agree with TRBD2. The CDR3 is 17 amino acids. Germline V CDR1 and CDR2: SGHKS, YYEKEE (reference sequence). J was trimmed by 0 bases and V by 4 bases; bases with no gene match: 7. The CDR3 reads CASSRAGTSGSTDTQYF. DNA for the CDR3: TGTGCCAGCAGCAGGGCTGGGACTAGCGGTAGCACAGATACGCAGTATTTT.

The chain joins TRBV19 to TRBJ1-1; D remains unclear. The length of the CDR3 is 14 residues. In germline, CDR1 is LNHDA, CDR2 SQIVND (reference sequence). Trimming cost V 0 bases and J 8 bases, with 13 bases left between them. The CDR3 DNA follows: TGTGCCAGTAGTATAGATGTCTCGGGGAAAGAAGCTTTCTTT. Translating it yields CASSIDVSGKEAFF.

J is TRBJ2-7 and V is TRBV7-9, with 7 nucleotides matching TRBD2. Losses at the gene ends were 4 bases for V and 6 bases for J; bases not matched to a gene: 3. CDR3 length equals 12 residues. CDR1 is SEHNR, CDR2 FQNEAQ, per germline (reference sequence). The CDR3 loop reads CASSSGLGEQYF. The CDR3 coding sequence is TGTGCCAGCAGCTCCGGACTAGGCGAGCAGTACTTC.

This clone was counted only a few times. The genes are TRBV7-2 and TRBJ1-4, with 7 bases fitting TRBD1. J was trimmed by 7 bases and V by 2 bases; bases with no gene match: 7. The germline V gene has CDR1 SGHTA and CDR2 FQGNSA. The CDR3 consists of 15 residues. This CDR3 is CASSLFLGQAEKLFF. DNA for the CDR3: TGTGCCAGCAGCTTATTCTTAGGACAGGCTGAAAAACTGTTTTTT.

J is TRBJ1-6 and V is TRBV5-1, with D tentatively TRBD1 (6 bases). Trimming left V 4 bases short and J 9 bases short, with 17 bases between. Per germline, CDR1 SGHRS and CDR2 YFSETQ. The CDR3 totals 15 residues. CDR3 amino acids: CASSEGGQLGSPLHF. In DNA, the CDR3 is TGCGCCAGCAGCGAGGGGGGGCAACTAGGTTCACCCCTCCACTTT.

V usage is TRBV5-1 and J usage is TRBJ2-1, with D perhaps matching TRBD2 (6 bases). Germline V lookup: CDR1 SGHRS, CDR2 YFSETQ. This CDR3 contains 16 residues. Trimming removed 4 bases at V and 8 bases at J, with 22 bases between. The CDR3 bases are TGCGCCAGCAGCGGAACTAGCAGACGAAGGAGCGATGAGCAGTTCTTC. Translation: CASSGTSRRRSDEQFF.

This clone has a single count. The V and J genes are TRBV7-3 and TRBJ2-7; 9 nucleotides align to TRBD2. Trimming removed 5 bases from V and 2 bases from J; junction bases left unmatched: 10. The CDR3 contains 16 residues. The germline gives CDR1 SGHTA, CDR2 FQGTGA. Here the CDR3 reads CASSAGSSGGAYEQYF. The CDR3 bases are TGTGCCAGCAGCGCAGGGAGTAGCGGGGGAGCCTACGAGCAGTACTTC.

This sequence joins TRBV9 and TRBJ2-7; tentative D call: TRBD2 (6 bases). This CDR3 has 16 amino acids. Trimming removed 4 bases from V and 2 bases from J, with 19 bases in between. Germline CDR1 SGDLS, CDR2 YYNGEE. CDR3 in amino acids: CASSLSSSSVPYEQYF. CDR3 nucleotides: TGTGCCAGCAGCTTGAGTTCTTCTAGCGTACCCTACGAGCAGTACTTC.

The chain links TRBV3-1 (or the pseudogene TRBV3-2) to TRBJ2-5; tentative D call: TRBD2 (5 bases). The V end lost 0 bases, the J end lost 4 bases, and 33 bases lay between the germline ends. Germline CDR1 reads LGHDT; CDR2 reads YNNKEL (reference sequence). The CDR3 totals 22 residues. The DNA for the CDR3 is TGTGCCAGCAGCCAAGACGAAACTAGATCGCTTACTAAGATGCCGGGATTAGAGACCCAGTACTTC. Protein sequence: CASSQDETRSLTKMPGLETQYF.

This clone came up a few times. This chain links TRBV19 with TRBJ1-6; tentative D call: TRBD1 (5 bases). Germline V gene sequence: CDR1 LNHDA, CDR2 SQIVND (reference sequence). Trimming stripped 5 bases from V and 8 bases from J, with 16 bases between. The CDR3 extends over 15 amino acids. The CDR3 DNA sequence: TGTGCCAGTAGTCCGCGGAGGAGGGGCGATTCACCCCTCCACTTT. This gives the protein CASSPRRRGDSPLHF.